This TCR beta chain is from a study of blood T cells in healthy people across ages. Study-wide results and limits: Diversity was higher, and naive CD4+ cells more numerous, in long-lived donors than in aged donors.

The germline V gene encodes CDR1 SGHVS and CDR2 FQNEAQ. The CDR3 is 17 residues long. The V segment lost 5 bases and the J segment 0 bases; nucleotides outside the gene matches: 10. A sample-barcoded 5' primer and a J-beta primer mix were used in a second PCR of about 7 to 11 cycles. Each cDNA molecule received a tag from a template-switch adaptor that had 12 random nucleotides. TCRdb processed the 5' RACE reads anew with MiXCR; each CDR3 protein has one entry. The table has more than 750,000 distinct CDR3 sequences, just under 30% seen once. This clonotype was observed a few times. The target antigen is unknown. These records were also assigned to another study, of T cells of mothers and their children. This second study notes: At a sensitivity of roughly 90 clones per million clonotypes, no persistent microchimeric T cell clones appeared.

This clonotype was obtained from a woman aged 40-49 years in good health. Specimen: blood. The chain joins TRBV7-8 to TRBJ1-5; TRBD1 matches 7 bases. CDR3 coding DNA: TGTGCCAGCAGCCTCTCGACAGGGACCTATAGCAATCAGCCCCAGCATTTT. Its protein is CASSLSTGTYSNQPQHF. The entire variable domain, with the rest obtained from reference TRBV7-8 and TRBJ1-5, is as follows: GAGVSQSPRYKVAKRGQDVALRCDPISGHVSLFWYQQALGQGPEFLTYFQNEAQLDKSGLPSDRFFAERPEGSVSTLKIQRTQQEDSAVYLCASSLSTGTYSNQPQHFGDGTRLSIL.